This passage covers 22 T cell receptor beta chains from one sample sequenced in a study of cytomegalovirus exposure and HLA in healthy donors. The PCR made use of 60 Vbeta and 13 Jbeta primers. TCRdb keeps only in-frame clones here, not all; method: immunoSEQ multiplex PCR. The repertoire holds 70,000 to 85,000 clones, roughly 70% seen once, with 7.5% to 9.5% in the top ten. Input material: PBMCs. All receptors derive from a man aged 35-49 years in good health and CMV-seropositive.

V usage is TRBV6-4 and J usage is TRBJ2-5; tentatively, D is TRBD2 (5 bases). The V gene lost 5 bases and the J gene lost 4 bases, with 11 bases spanning the gap. This CDR3 is 13 amino acids long. The germline CDR1 and CDR2 sequences are MRHNA and SNTAGT. The CDR3, as DNA: TGTGCCAGCAGTATCGAGAGCGGAGAGACCCAGTACTTC. Translated, it gives CASSIESGETQYF.

The chain carries TRBV19 and TRBJ1-1, with a weak D call TRBD1 (5 bases). Germline CDR1 LNHDA, CDR2 SQIVND (reference sequence). The V end was cut by 1 base, the J end by 5 bases, with 8 bases between. This CDR3 has 13 amino acids. The CDR3: CASSIGAGTEAFF. DNA for the CDR3: TGTGCCAGTAGTATAGGGGCAGGGACTGAAGCTTTCTTT. The variable domain in full, with the rest retrieved from reference TRBV19 and TRBJ1-1, is DGGITQSPKYLFRKEGQNVTLSCEQNLNHDAMYWYRQDPGQGLRLIYYSQIVNDFQKGDIAEGYSVSREKKESFPLTVTSAQKNPTAFYLCASSIGAGTEAFFGQGTRLTVV.

This clone was counted only a few times. The chain carries TRBV6-1 and TRBJ2-7, with 8 bases fitting TRBD2. V gave up 5 bases and J gave up 0 bases; unmatched junction bases: 6. The germline V gene encodes CDR1 MNHNS and CDR2 SASEGT. This CDR3 region has 15 residues. The CDR3 DNA reads as TGTGCCAGCAGTTCGGGGGGGTCCACCTCCTACGAGCAGTACTTC. Amino acid sequence: CASSSGGSTSYEQYF.

The V and J genes are TRBV15 and TRBJ2-5, with TRBD1 matching 9 bases. CDR1 LNHNV and CDR2 YYDKDF come from the germline V gene (reference sequence). This CDR3 has 16 residues. The trim removed 5 bases at V and 2 bases at J, leaving 9 bases unmatched. CDR3 region: CATSRPGTGNQETQYF. The CDR3 region has the DNA TGTGCCACCAGCCGACCTGGGACAGGGAATCAAGAGACCCAGTACTTC.

This chain joins TRBV4-2 and TRBJ2-3; 11 nucleotides align to TRBD1. Germline CDR1 and CDR2: LGHNA and YNFKEQ. This CDR3 comprises 16 residues. The junction had 6 bases not matched to a gene; V was cut back by 3 bases and J by 4 bases. The CDR3, as DNA: TGTGCCAGCAGCCATGGGCCGGGACAGGGGGCAGATACGCAGTATTTT. Its protein product is CASSHGPGQGADTQYF.

The gene calls are TRBV7-2 and TRBJ2-3; TRBD2 matches at 9 bases. In germline, CDR1 is SGHTA, CDR2 FQGNSA. The CDR3 loop spans 14 amino acids. Trimming removed 5 bases from V and 5 bases from J; junction bases left unmatched: 5. CDR3 residues: CASSPGLAIDTQYF. CDR3 DNA sequence: TGTGCCAGCAGCCCGGGACTAGCAATAGATACGCAGTATTTT. The full variable domain, completed using reference TRBV7-2 and TRBJ2-3, is GAGVSQSPSNKVTEKGKDVELRCDPISGHTALYWYRQSLGQGLEFLIYFQGNSAPDKSGLPSDRFSAERTGGSVSTLTIQRTQQEDSAVYLCASSPGLAIDTQYFGPGTRLTVL.

The chain combines TRBV6-1 with TRBJ1-5, with 9 bases matching TRBD1. The CDR3 loop spans 15 amino acids. CDR1 is MNHNS and CDR2 is SASEGT in the germline V gene. Germline trimming cut 5 bases from V and 12 bases from J; bases unmatched to any gene: 14. In DNA, the CDR3 is TGTGCCAGCAGTCCCTCTACTTACAGGGGGCGTGACCAGCATTTT. Residues: CASSPSTYRGRDQHF.

This chain links TRBV9 with TRBJ2-3, with 10 positions matching TRBD2. Germline CDR1 SGDLS, CDR2 YYNGEE. This CDR3 comprises 18 residues. The trim removed 0 bases at V and 2 bases at J, leaving 9 bases unmatched. The CDR3 loop reads CASSVGASGSIFTDTQYF. The CDR3 DNA reads TGTGCCAGCAGCGTAGGAGCTAGCGGGAGCATCTTCACAGATACGCAGTATTTT.

This chain connects TRBV18 to TRBJ1-3; 10 positions agree with TRBD1. Trimming took 3 bases from V and 0 from J; bases not matched to a gene: 2. The germline gives CDR1 KGHSH, CDR2 LQKENI. The CDR3 totals 16 residues. CDR3 in DNA: TGTGCCAGCTCACCGGGACAGGGGAGCTCTGGAAACACCATATATTTT. Amino acid sequence: CASSPGQGSSGNTIYF.

This chain joins TRBV28 and TRBJ1-1; perhaps TRBD1 as D (5 bases). The CDR3 has 12 residues. Germline V gives CDR1 MDHEN, CDR2 SYDVKM. V shed 3 bases and J shed 4 bases, with 6 bases lying between them. The CDR3 DNA sequence: TGTGCCAGCAGTTTGCAGGGCACTGAAGCTTTCTTT. It yields the protein CASSLQGTEAFF.

The chain combines TRBV5-6 with TRBJ1-5; 7 bases are shared with TRBD1. Germline CDR1 reads SGHDT; CDR2 reads YYEEEE. Trimming at V came to 4 bases and at J to 2 bases, leaving 12 bases not matched to a gene. The CDR3 contains 17 residues. Here the CDR3 DNA reads TGTGCCAGCAGCCGAACTCCGACAGGACAGGGCAATCAGCCCCAGCATTTT. Its protein product is CASSRTPTGQGNQPQHF. The complete variable domain, with remaining parts taken from reference TRBV5-6 and TRBJ1-5, reads DAGVTQSPTHLIKTRGQQVTLRCSPKSGHDTVSWYQQALGQGPQFIFQYYEEEERQRGNFPDRFSGHQFPNYSSELNVNALLLGDSALYLCASSRTPTGQGNQPQHFGDGTRLSIL.

The count of this clone is one. The V call is TRBV25-1, the J call TRBJ2-1; D ambiguous. Trimming removed 6 bases at V and 9 bases at J, with 9 bases between. From germline, CDR1 is MGHDK and CDR2 SYGVNS. The CDR3 totals 11 residues. This CDR3 reads CASRLVSEQFF. For the CDR3, the DNA is TGTGCCAGCAGGCTGGTCAGTGAGCAGTTCTTC.

The CDR3 nucleotides are TGTGCCAGCAGTGAATTGCGGGAGACCCAGTACTTC. It is translated as CASSELRETQYF. The rearrangement links TRBV2 to TRBJ2-5; D is undetermined. The germline gives CDR1 SNHLY, CDR2 FYNNEI. Trimming took 2 bases from V and 5 from J, leaving 6 bases between them. The CDR3 has 12 amino acids.

The chain uses TRBV5-6 and TRBJ2-3, with TRBD2 matching over 11 bases. Germline trimming cut 0 bases from V and 4 bases from J; bases unmatched to any gene: 7. Germline V gene sequence: CDR1 SGHDT, CDR2 YYEEEE. There are 17 residues in the CDR3. The CDR3 region has the DNA TGTGCCAGCAGCTTGGCATTAGCGGGAGGGTTCGCAGATACGCAGTATTTT. This translates into CASSLALAGGFADTQYF.

J is TRBJ2-1 and V is TRBV5-4, with TRBD2 matching over 11 bases. This CDR3 is built from 15 residues. The germline gives CDR1 SGHNT, CDR2 YYREEE (reference sequence). V was clipped by 5 bases and J by 6 bases; unmatched bases: 7. The CDR3: CASRHTSGSGNEQFF. In DNA form, the CDR3 reads TGTGCCAGCAGACATACTAGCGGGAGCGGCAATGAGCAGTTCTTC.

The chain carries TRBV25-1 and TRBJ1-2; D perhaps matches TRBD1 (6 bases). Germline V gives CDR1 MGHDK, CDR2 SYGVNS. V gave up 6 bases and J gave up 1 base, with 15 bases separating them. The CDR3 is made up of 15 amino acids. The CDR3 is CASSRGGPRNYGYTF. The CDR3 nucleotides are TGTGCCAGCAGCAGAGGGGGTCCTCGTAACTATGGCTACACCTTC.

Here the CDR3 DNA reads TGTGCCAGCAGTTTAGCGTGGTATAATGAAAAACTGTTTTTT. Translation gives CASSLAWYNEKLFF. V usage is TRBV27 and J usage is TRBJ1-4; the D is unclear. CDR1 is MNHEY and CDR2 is SMNVEV in the germline V gene (reference sequence). This CDR3 comprises 14 residues. Trimming took off 2 bases at V and 4 bases at J, with 8 bases between the two ends.

In its sample, this clone was seen a few times. Here the CDR3 DNA reads TGTGCCACAAAACAGGGCTCAACTAATGAAAAACTGTTTTTT. Residues: CATKQGSTNEKLFF. The chain couples TRBV10-3 to TRBJ1-4; D perhaps matches TRBD1 (6 bases). V shed 10 bases and J shed 0 bases, with 12 bases lying between them. The CDR3 consists of 14 residues. Germline CDR1 and CDR2: ENHRY and SYGVKD.

In DNA, the CDR3 is TGCGCCAGCAGCTTGGCCAGGACAGGGCAAGAGACCCAGTACTTC. Amino acid sequence: CASSLARTGQETQYF. V and J are TRBV5-1 and TRBJ2-5; 8 positions agree with TRBD1. Germline-derived CDR1 and CDR2 are SGHRS and YFSETQ. The CDR3 is 15 residues long. With V trimmed by 0 bases and J by 2 bases, 3 bases remained unmatched.

The chain uses TRBV29-1 and TRBJ2-7, with TRBD1 matching 10 bases. Germline assignment: CDR1 SQVTM and CDR2 ANQGSEA. Trimming at V came to 0 bases and at J to 9 bases, leaving 11 bases not matched to a gene. The CDR3 totals 15 residues. The DNA of the CDR3 is TGCAGCGTTGAAGATCGAAGGACAGGGGGTCCAAGGCAGTACTTC. Protein sequence: CSVEDRRTGGPRQYF.

This clone occurred a few times. The rearrangement links TRBV5-6 to TRBJ2-1; 15 positions match TRBD2. The CDR3 consists of 17 residues. The junction had 8 bases not matched to a gene; V was cut back by 2 bases and J by 8 bases. Per germline, CDR1 SGHDT and CDR2 YYEEEE. The chain's CDR3 is CASSFGLAGGRVDEQFF. In nucleotides, the CDR3 is TGTGCCAGCAGCTTTGGACTAGCGGGAGGGCGGGTCGATGAGCAGTTCTTC.

The rearrangement links TRBV30 to TRBJ2-3, with D perhaps TRBD2 (6 bases). Trimming left V 0 bases short and J 3 bases short, with 13 bases between. Germline loops: CDR1 GTSNPN, CDR2 SVGIG (reference sequence). This CDR3 has 15 residues. CDR3 region: CAWSVQAGKTDTQYF. The CDR3 DNA is TGTGCCTGGAGTGTACAAGCGGGCAAAACAGATACGCAGTATTTT.